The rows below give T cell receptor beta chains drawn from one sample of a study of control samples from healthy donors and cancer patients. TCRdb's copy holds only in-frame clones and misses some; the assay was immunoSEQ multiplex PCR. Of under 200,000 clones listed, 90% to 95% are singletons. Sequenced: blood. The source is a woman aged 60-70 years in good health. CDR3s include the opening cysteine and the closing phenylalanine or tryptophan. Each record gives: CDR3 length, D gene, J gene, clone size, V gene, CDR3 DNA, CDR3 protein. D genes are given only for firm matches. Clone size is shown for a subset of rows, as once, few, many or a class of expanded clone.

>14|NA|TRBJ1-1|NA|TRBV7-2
TGTGCCAGCAGCTTCGGGGAGGGAAACACTGAAGCTTTCTTT
CASSFGEGNTEAFF
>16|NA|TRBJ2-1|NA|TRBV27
TGTGCCAGCAAAAGGGCAGGAACGGGGGCCTACAATGAGCAGTTCTTC
CASKRAGTGAYNEQFF
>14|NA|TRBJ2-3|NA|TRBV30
TGTGCTTATGGCAAAGGTTCTAGCACAGATACGCAGTATTTT
CAYGKGSSTDTQYF
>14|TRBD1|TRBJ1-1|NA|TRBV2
TGTGCCAGCAGAGGCAGGGGGAGGAACACTGAAGCTTTCTTT
CASRGRGRNTEAFF
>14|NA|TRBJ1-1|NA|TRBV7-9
TGTGCCAGCAGCTTAGGGCAGCTGAACACTGAAGCTTTCTTT
CASSLGQLNTEAFF
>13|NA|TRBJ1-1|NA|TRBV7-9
TGTGCCAGCAGCTTGGGAGGAGGCACTGAAGCTTTCTTT
CASSLGGGTEAFF
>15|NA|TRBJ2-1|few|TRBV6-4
TGTGCCACCGCGGGGGACACGAGGGACTACAATGAGCAGTTCTTC
CATAGDTRDYNEQFF
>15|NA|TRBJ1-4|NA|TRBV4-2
TGTGCCAGCAGCCAAGAGTGGGCGACTAATGAAAAACTGTTTTTT
CASSQEWATNEKLFF
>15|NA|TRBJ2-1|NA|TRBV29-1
TGCAGCGTTGACGGTAGGAGGGTCCTTTACAATGAGCAGTTCTTC
CSVDGRRVLYNEQFF
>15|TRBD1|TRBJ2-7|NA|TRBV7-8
TGTGCCAGCAGCTCAGGGACAGTAAAGATCTACGAGCAGTACTTC
CASSSGTVKIYEQYF
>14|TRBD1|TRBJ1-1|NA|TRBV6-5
TGTGCCAGCAGTTCGGGGACAGTTGTGACTGAAGCTTTCTTT
CASSSGTVVTEAFF
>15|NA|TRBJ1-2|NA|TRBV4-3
TGCGCCAGCAGCGTCGGGGGGGGAGCTGCCTATGGCTACACCTTC
CASSVGGGAAYGYTF
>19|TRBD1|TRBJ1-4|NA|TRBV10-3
TGTGCCATCAGTGAAAGGGGACAGCTAACCCTTGCAACTAATGAAAAACTGTTTTTT
CAISERGQLTLATNEKLFF
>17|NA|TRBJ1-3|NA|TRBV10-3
TGTGCCATCAGTGAAGTCGGTGGCACCTCCTCTGGAAACACCATATATTTT
CAISEVGGTSSGNTIYF
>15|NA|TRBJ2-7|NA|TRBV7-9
TGTGCCAGCAGCTTGTGGCAGGAAGAACCTTACGAGCAGTACTTC
CASSLWQEEPYEQYF
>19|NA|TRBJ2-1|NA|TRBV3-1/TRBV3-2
TGTGCCAGCAGCCAAGATGGTTGGGAGAGCACAAGCTCCTACAATGAGCAGTTCTTC
CASSQDGWESTSSYNEQFF
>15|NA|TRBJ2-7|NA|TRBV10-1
TGCGCCAGCAGTGAGAACGGGCCGCCCGGCTACGAGCAGTACTTC
CASSENGPPGYEQYF
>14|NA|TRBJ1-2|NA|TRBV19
TGTGCCAGTAGTATAGAGCGGGGGAACTATGGCTACACCTTC
CASSIERGNYGYTF
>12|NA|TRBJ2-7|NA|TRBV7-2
TGTGCCAGCAGCTTAGTTTCCTACGAGCAGTACTTC
CASSLVSYEQYF
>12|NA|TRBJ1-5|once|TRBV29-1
TGCAGCGCCGGGGGGGTCAATCAGCCCCAGCATTTT
CSAGGVNQPQHF
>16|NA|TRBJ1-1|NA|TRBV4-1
TGCGCCAGCAGCCAAGGATTACAGTTGGGGAACACTGAAGCTTTCTTT
CASSQGLQLGNTEAFF
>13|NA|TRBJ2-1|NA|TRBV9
TGTGCCAGCAGCGTAGCGACCGACGGGGAGCAGTTCTTC
CASSVATDGEQFF
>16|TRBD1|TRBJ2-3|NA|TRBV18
TGTGCCAGCTCACCGCCGGGACAGGGGGGTTCAGATACGCAGTATTTT
CASSPPGQGGSDTQYF
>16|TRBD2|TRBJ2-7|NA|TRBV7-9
TGTGCCAGCAGCCCAGTTTATAGCGGGGGGACCTACGAGCAGTACTTC
CASSPVYSGGTYEQYF
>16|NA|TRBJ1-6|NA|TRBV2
TGTGCCAGCAGTGAAGGGTCAGGAAAGAATAATTCACCCCTCCACTTT
CASSEGSGKNNSPLHF
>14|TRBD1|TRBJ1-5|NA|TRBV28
TGTGCCAGCAGCTCTGGGACAGGCGGGCAGCCCCAGCATTTT
CASSSGTGGQPQHF
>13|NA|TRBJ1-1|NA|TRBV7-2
TGTGCCAGCAGCTTATTCCGGGCATCAGTAGCTTTCTTT
CASSLFRASVAFF
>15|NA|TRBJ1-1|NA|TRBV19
TGTGCCAGTAAGGATGACCGGATGTGGAACACTGAAGCTTTCTTT
CASKDDRMWNTEAFF
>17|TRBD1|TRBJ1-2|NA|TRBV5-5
TGTGCCAGCAGCTCCTTAACCCTAACAGGGGGGAGAAATGGCTACACCTTC
CASSSLTLTGGRNGYTF
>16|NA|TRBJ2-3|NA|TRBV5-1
TGCGCCAGCAGCTTGTCTGGGGCAAGGGGCACAGATACGCAGTATTTT
CASSLSGARGTDTQYF
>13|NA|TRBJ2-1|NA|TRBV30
TGTGCCTGGAGTGTCTTTGCGGGGGCTGAGCAGTTCTTC
CAWSVFAGAEQFF
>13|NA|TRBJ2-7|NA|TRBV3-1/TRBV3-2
TGTGCCAGCAGCCACAGGATCGCCTACGAGCAGTACTTC
CASSHRIAYEQYF
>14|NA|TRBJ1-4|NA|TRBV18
TGTGCCAGCTCACCAAGAGGGGCTAATGAAAAACTGTTTTTT
CASSPRGANEKLFF
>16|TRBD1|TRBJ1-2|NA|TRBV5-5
TGTGCCAGCAGCTTGGCGGACAGGGCACCCTACTATGGCTACACCTTC
CASSLADRAPYYGYTF
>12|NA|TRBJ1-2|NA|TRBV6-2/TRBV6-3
TGTGCCAGCAGTTACGGACAGACCTTCGGCACCTTC
CASSYGQTFGTF
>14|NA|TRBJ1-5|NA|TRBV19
TGTGCCAGCTGGACGGTTTATAGCAATCAGCCCCAGCATTTT
CASWTVYSNQPQHF
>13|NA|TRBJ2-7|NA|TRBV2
TGTGCCAGCGAGATCGGGTACTACTACGAGCAGTACTTC
CASEIGYYYEQYF
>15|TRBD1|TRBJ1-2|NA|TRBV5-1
TGCGCCAGCAGCTTGTCGGGACAGTCCAACTATGGCTACACCTTC
CASSLSGQSNYGYTF
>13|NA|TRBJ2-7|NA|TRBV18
TGTGCCAGCTCACCGCTCGACAGGAACGAGCAGTACTTC
CASSPLDRNEQYF
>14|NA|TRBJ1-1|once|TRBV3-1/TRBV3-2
TGTGCCAGCAGCCCAGCAGGGATGAACACTGAAGCTTTCTTT
CASSPAGMNTEAFF